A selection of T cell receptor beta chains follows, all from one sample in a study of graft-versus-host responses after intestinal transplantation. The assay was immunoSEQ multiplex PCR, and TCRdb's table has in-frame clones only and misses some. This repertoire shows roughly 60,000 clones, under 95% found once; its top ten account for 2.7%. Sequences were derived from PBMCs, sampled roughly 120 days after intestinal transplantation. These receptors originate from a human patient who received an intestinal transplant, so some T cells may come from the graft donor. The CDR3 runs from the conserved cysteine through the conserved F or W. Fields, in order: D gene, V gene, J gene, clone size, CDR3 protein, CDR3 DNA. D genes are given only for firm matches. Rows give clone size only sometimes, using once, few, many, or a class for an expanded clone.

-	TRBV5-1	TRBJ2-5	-	CASSLPGQRETQYF	TGCGCCAGCAGCCTGCCAGGCCAGAGGGAGACCCAGTACTTC
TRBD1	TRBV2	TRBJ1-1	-	CASSVQGRIGNTEAFF	TGTGCCAGCAGTGTACAGGGGAGGATAGGGAACACTGAAGCTTTCTTT
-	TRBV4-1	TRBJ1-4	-	CASSRYATNEKLFF	TGCGCCAGCAGCCGCTACGCAACTAATGAAAAACTGTTTTTT
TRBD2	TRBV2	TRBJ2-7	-	CAGSDPGLAGYEQYF	TGTGCCGGCAGTGATCCGGGACTAGCGGGATACGAGCAGTACTTC
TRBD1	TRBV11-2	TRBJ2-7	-	CASSFQKRDRGFPYEQYF	TGTGCCAGCAGCTTCCAAAAACGCGACAGGGGCTTCCCCTACGAGCAGTACTTC
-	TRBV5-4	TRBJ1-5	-	CASSLAHQPQHF	TGTGCCAGCAGCTTGGCCCATCAGCCCCAGCATTTT
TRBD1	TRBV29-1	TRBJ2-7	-	CSVEDSTSDRGLIQYF	TGCAGCGTTGAAGACTCAACGTCGGACAGGGGACTAATTCAGTACTTC
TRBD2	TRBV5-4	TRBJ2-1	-	CASSLGLAGGKYNEQFF	TGTGCCAGCAGCTTAGGACTAGCGGGAGGGAAATACAATGAGCAGTTCTTC
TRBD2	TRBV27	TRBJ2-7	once	CASSLVREREQYF	TGTGCCAGCAGTTTGGTGCGGGAGAGGGAGCAGTACTTC
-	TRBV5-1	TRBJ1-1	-	CASSFGGGRVMNTEAFF	TGCGCCAGCAGCTTCGGAGGGGGGAGGGTCATGAACACTGAAGCTTTCTTT
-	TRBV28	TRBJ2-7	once	CASRRRGSYEQYF	TGTGCCAGCAGGCGACGAGGGTCCTACGAGCAGTACTTC
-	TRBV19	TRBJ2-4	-	CASSGSAAKNIQYF	TGTGCCAGTAGTGGGTCGGCAGCCAAAAACATTCAGTACTTC
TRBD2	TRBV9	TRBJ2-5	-	CASSPLAGEETQYF	TGTGCCAGCAGCCCACTAGCGGGAGAAGAGACCCAGTACTTC
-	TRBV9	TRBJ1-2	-	CASSVEGSQNYGYTF	TGTGCCAGCAGCGTAGAGGGATCTCAGAACTATGGCTACACCTTC
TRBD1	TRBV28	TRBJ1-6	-	CASSYAAGGYSPLHF	TGTGCCAGCAGTTATGCGGCAGGGGGCTATTCACCCCTCCACTTT
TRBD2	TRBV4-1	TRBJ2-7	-	CASSQVLAVSYEQYF	TGCGCCAGCAGCCAAGTACTAGCGGTTTCCTACGAGCAGTACTTC
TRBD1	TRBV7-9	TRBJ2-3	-	CASSLVPPPGQGGTDTQYF	TGTGCCAGCAGCTTAGTCCCGCCTCCGGGACAGGGGGGCACAGATACGCAGTATTTT
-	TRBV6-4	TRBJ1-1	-	CASSDSSQGSTEAFF	TGTGCCAGCAGTGACTCGAGTCAGGGATCCACTGAAGCTTTCTTT
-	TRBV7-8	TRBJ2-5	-	CASSLGAAVGETQYF	TGTGCCAGCAGCTTAGGTGCCGCCGTGGGGGAGACCCAGTACTTC
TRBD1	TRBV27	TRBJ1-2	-	CASTGTGGAYGYTF	TGTGCCAGCACGGGGACAGGGGGCGCCTATGGCTACACCTTC
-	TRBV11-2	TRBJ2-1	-	CASSPRGEQFF	TGTGCCAGCAGCCCCCGCGGTGAGCAGTTCTTC
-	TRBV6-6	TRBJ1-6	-	CASKDYLGSHNSPLHF	TGTGCCAGCAAGGATTATTTAGGCTCCCATAATTCACCCCTCCACTTT
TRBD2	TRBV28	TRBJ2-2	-	CASSPHWREGSGELFF	TGTGCCAGCAGTCCCCACTGGCGGGAGGGTAGCGGGGAGCTGTTTTTT
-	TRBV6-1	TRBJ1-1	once	CASSVSLRGAEAFF	TGTGCCAGCAGTGTGTCGTTACGCGGGGCTGAAGCTTTCTTT
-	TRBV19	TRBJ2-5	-	CASSTKGRVETQYF	TGTGCCAGTAGTACCAAGGGCAGGGTGGAGACCCAGTACTTC
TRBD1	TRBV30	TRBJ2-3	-	CAWSADRADTDTQYF	TGTGCCTGGAGTGCGGACAGGGCTGACACAGATACGCAGTATTTT
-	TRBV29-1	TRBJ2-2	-	CSVESSDWGTGELFF	TGCAGCGTTGAATCGAGCGATTGGGGCACCGGGGAGCTGTTTTTT
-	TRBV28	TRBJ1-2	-	CASRKTSGAFYGYTF	TGTGCCAGCAGGAAAACTTCAGGGGCCTTTTATGGCTACACCTTC
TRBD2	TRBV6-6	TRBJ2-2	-	CASRPSGSGTGELFF	TGTGCCAGCAGACCTAGCGGGAGCGGCACCGGGGAGCTGTTTTTT
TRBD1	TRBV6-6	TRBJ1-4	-	CASRGTVGNEKLFF	TGTGCCAGCAGAGGGACAGTGGGTAATGAAAAACTGTTTTTT